A single sample is the source of the 2 T cell receptor beta chains below, sequenced in a study of graft-versus-host responses after intestinal transplantation. Tissue from the graft was processed to free its intraepithelial and lamina propria lymphocytes. TCRdb's table, derived via immunoSEQ multiplex PCR, lists solely in-frame clones and lacks some. The sample yields 8,500 to 14,000 clones, about 80% seen once. Here the sequenced sample was ileum tissue, taken 23 days after intestinal transplant. All receptors derive from a human patient who received an intestinal transplant, so some T cells may come from the graft donor.

The rearrangement joins TRBV5-1 to TRBJ2-2, with D perhaps matching TRBD2 (6 bases). Germline V gives CDR1 SGHRS, CDR2 YFSETQ. CDR3 length: 15 amino acids. Trimming took 3 bases from V and 1 from J, leaving 10 bases between them. The CDR3 DNA is TGCGCCAGCAGCTGGACTATCCTGAACACCGGGGAGCTGTTTTTT. Translation gives CASSWTILNTGELFF.

The chain recombines TRBV28 with TRBJ2-7, with 9 nucleotides matching TRBD1. With V trimmed by 6 bases and J by 5 bases, 5 bases remained unmatched. This CDR3 spans 13 amino acids. The germline V gene has CDR1 MDHEN and CDR2 SYDVKM. The CDR3 sequence is CASRRQGDDEQYF. CDR3 sequence (DNA): TGTGCCAGCAGGCGACAGGGGGACGACGAGCAGTACTTC.